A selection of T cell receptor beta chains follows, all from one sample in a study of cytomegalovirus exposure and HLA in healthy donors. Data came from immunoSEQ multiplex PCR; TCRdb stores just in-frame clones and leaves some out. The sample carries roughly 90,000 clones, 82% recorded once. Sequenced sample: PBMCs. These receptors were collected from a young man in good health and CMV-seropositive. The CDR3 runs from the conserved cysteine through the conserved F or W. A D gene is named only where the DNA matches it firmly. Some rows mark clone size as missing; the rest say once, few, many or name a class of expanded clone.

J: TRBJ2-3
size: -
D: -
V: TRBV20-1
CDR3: CSAATDTQYF
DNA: TGCAGTGCGGCCACAGATACGCAGTATTTT

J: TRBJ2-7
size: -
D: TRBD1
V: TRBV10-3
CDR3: CAISESGRQGGDEQYF
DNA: TGTGCCATCAGTGAGTCGGGGCGACAGGGGGGTGACGAGCAGTACTTC

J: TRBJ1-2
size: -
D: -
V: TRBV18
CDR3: CASSLPPIQGPGYTF
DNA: TGTGCCAGCTCACTTCCCCCTATCCAGGGGCCGGGATACACCTTC

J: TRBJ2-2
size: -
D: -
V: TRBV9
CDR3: CASSPHPGSSGELFF
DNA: TGTGCCAGCAGCCCACATCCCGGGAGTTCCGGGGAGCTGTTTTTT

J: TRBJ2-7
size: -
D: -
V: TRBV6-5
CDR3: CASSSTSGNFYEQYF
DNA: TGTGCCAGCAGTAGTACTAGTGGGAACTTCTACGAGCAGTACTTC

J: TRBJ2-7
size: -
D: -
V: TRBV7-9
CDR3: CSSSPAGAEQYF
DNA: TGTTCCAGCAGCCCCGCGGGGGCCGAGCAGTACTTC

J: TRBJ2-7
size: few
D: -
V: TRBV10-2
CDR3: CASSAGRGSEQYF
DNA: TGCGCCAGCAGTGCGGGCAGAGGGTCCGAGCAGTACTTC

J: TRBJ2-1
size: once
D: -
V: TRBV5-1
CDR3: CASTLADGNEQFF
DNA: TGCGCCAGCACGTTAGCGGACGGAAATGAGCAGTTCTTC

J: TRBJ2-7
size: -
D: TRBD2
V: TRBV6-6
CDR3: CAIGLDEAYEQYF
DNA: TGTGCCATCGGACTAGACGAAGCCTACGAGCAGTACTTC

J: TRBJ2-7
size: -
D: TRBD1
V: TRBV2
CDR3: CASSVSGQGDNYEQYF
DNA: TGTGCCAGCAGTGTCTCGGGACAGGGGGATAACTACGAGCAGTACTTC

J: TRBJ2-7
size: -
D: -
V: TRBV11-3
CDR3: CASSLEGGINEQYF
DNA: TGTGCCAGCAGCTTAGAAGGCGGGATAAACGAGCAGTACTTC

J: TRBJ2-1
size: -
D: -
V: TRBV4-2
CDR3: CASSQDRVSYNEQFF
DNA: TGTGCCAGCAGCCAAGACCGCGTTTCCTACAATGAGCAGTTCTTC

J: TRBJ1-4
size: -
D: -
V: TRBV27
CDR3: CASSQDSRKLFF
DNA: TGTGCCAGCAGTCAAGACAGTAGAAAACTGTTTTTT

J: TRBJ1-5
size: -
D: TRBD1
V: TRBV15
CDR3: CATSAWGGDRGGSSNQPQHF
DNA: TGTGCCACCAGCGCATGGGGGGGCGACAGGGGTGGGAGTAGCAATCAGCCCCAGCATTTT

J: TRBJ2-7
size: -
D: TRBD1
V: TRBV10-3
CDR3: CAITRDRGSPRDEQYF
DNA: TGTGCCATCACCCGGGACAGGGGCTCCCCTCGGGACGAGCAGTACTTC

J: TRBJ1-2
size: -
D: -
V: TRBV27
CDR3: CASSNRQPANYGYTF
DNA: TGTGCCAGCAGCAACAGGCAACCCGCTAACTATGGCTACACCTTC

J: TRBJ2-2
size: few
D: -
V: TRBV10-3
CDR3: CAMDSNTGELFF
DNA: TGTGCCATGGACAGTAACACCGGGGAGCTGTTTTTT

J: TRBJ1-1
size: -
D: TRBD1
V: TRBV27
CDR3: CASSLDRLNTEAFF
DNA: TGTGCCAGCAGTTTGGACAGGTTGAACACTGAAGCTTTCTTT

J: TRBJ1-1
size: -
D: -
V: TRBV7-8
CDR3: CASSLGSMNTEAFF
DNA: TGTGCCAGCAGCTTAGGGAGCATGAACACTGAAGCTTTCTTT

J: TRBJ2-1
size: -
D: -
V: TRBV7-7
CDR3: CASSSGSDYNEQFF
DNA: TGTGCCAGCAGCTCAGGGTCCGATTACAATGAGCAGTTCTTC

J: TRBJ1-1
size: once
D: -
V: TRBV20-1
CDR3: CSAKAGTEALF
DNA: TGCAGTGCTAAGGCGGGGACTGAAGCTCTCTTT

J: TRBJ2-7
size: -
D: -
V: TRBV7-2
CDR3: CASSLGVLSYEQYF
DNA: TGTGCCAGCAGCTTAGGAGTCTTGTCCTACGAGCAGTACTTC

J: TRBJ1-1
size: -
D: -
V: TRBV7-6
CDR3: CASRVDPGSTEAFF
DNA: TGTGCCAGCAGAGTTGACCCGGGGAGCACTGAAGCTTTCTTT

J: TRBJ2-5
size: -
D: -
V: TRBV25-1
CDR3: CASSELGSTTAQETQYF
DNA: TGTGCCAGCAGTGAATTAGGCTCCACGACTGCTCAAGAGACCCAGTACTTC

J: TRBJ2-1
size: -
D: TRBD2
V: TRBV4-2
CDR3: CASSQGSGSYNEQFF
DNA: TGTGCCAGCAGCCAGGGGAGCGGGAGTTACAATGAGCAGTTCTTC

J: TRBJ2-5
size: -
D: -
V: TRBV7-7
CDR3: CASSQQGEETQYF
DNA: TGTGCCAGCAGCCAACAGGGAGAAGAGACCCAGTACTTC

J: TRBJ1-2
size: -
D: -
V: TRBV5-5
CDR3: CASSLSPDEYGYTF
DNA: TGTGCCAGCAGCTTATCCCCTGATGAGTATGGCTACACCTTC

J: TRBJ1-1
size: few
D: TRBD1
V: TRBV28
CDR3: CASSKGFRDRGNTEAFF
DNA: TGTGCCAGCAGCAAAGGGTTCCGGGACAGGGGGAACACTGAAGCTTTCTTT

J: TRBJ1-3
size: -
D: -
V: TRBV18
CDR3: CASSRVVSKSNSGNTIYF
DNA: TGTGCCAGCTCACGCGTGGTCTCAAAATCTAACTCTGGAAACACCATATATTTT

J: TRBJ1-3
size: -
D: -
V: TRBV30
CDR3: CAWSVLRLSGNTIYF
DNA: TGTGCCTGGAGTGTACTCCGACTCTCTGGAAACACCATATATTTT

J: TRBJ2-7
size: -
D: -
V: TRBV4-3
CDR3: CASSQRLGGEQYF
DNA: TGCGCCAGCAGCCAACGACTAGGCGGCGAGCAGTACTTC

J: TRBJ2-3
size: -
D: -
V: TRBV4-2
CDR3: CASSQDPVTRSTDTQYF
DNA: TGTGCCAGCAGCCAAGATCCTGTAACCAGGAGCACAGATACGCAGTATTTT

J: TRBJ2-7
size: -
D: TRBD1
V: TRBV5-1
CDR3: CASSPDRGRYEQYF
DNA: TGCGCCAGCAGCCCTGACAGGGGAAGGTACGAGCAGTACTTC

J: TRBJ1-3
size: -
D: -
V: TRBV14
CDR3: CASSPDRTGNTIYF
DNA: TGTGCCAGCAGCCCAGATAGAACTGGAAACACCATATATTTT

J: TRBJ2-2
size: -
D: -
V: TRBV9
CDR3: CASRSETGELFF
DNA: TGTGCCAGCAGAAGCGAAACCGGGGAGCTGTTTTTT

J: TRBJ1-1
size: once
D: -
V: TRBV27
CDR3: CASSFTGYTEAFF
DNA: TGTGCCAGCAGTTTTACAGGGTACACTGAAGCTTTCTTT

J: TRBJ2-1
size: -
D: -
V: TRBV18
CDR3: CASSPPGRISYNEQFF
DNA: TGTGCCAGCTCACCACCGGGCAGAATCTCCTACAATGAGCAGTTCTTC

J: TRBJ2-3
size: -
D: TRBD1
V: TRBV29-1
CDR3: CSVEYMPGQGVMGGGSDTQYF
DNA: TGCAGCGTTGAATATATGCCTGGCCAGGGGGTCATGGGTGGAGGCTCAGATACGCAGTATTTT

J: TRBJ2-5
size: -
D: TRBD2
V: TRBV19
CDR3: CASSMGGAGRQETQYF
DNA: TGTGCCAGTAGTATGGGAGGAGCGGGACGACAAGAGACCCAGTACTTC

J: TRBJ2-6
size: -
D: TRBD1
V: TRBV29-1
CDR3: CSVRTGSSGANVLTF
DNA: TGCAGCGTGCGGACAGGTTCTTCTGGGGCCAACGTCCTGACTTTC

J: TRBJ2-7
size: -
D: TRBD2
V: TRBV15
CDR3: CATSRGEIGREGYEQYF
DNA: TGTGCCACCAGCAGAGGGGAAATTGGGCGGGAGGGCTACGAGCAGTACTTC

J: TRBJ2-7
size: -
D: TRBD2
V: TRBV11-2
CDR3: CASSLGREGRLDEQYF
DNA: TGTGCCAGCAGCTTAGGTCGGGAGGGCAGGCTCGACGAGCAGTACTTC

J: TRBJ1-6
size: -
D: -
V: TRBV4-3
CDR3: CASSQGQGPNSPLHF
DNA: TGCGCCAGCAGCCAAGGCCAGGGCCCCAATTCACCCCTCCACTTT

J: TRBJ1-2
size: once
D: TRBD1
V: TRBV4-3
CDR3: CASSQTGAEYGYTF
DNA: TGCGCCAGCAGCCAAACAGGGGCAGAATATGGCTACACCTTC

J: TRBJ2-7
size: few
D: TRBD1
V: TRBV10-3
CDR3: CAISEGDRDRAFNEQYF
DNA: TGTGCCATCAGTGAGGGGGACCGGGACAGGGCGTTCAACGAGCAGTACTTC